Given below is one T cell receptor (beta chain) in context. Sequencing used immunoSEQ multiplex PCR; TCRdb keeps in-frame clones, though not all of them. The sample shows 2 million to 2.5 million clones, 85% to 95% of them seen only once. This specimen comes from a study of shared clonotypes between healthy human individuals. Germline loops: CDR1 LGHNA, CDR2 YNFKEQ. The CDR3 is 12 amino acids. Trimming took 0 bases from V and 7 from J, leaving 7 bases between them. Sequenced input: naive CD4+ T cells from PBMCs. Subset specified: CD45RA+ positively selected. The chain links TRBV4-2 to TRBJ2-7; D perhaps matches TRBD1 (5 bases). The receptor's source is a man between 18 and 35 years old in good health. Some clones in this sample may be carry-over from other donors' samples. Written as DNA, the CDR3 is TGTGCCAGCAGCCAAGATACAGGTGAGCAGTACTTC. Its protein product is CASSQDTGEQYF.